The rows below give T cell receptor beta chains drawn from one sample of a study of radiotherapy plus CTLA-4 blockade in lung cancer. Assay: immunoSEQ multiplex PCR; the TCRdb copy retains only in-frame clones and omits some. The sample has roughly 98,000 clones; 80% to 85% are singletons. The specimen was peripheral blood, collected from a patient treated with radiotherapy plus ipilimumab. Receptors were obtained from a human donor with non-small cell lung cancer who had a partial response to radiotherapy plus ipilimumab. Both conserved end residues are part of each CDR3. D genes are given only for firm matches. Clone size appears in some rows only: once, few, many, or a class for an expanded clone.

CSVEGTSGTDTQYF	TGCAGCGTTGAAGGGACTAGCGGCACAGATACGCAGTATTTT	TRBD2	few	TRBV29-1	TRBJ2-3
CAISAVEISTGELFF	TGTGCCATCAGTGCGGTAGAGATAAGCACCGGGGAGCTGTTTTTT	NA	NA	TRBV10-3	TRBJ2-2
CASSHRGTGHNEQFF	TGTGCCAGCAGCCACCGGGGGACAGGGCACAATGAGCAGTTCTTC	TRBD1	NA	TRBV5-5	TRBJ2-1
CASSPGLERRDNEQFF	TGTGCCAGCTCACCGGGATTGGAGCGGAGAGACAATGAGCAGTTCTTC	NA	NA	TRBV18	TRBJ2-1
CASSPDSPSGANVLTF	TGTGCCAGCTCACCAGACAGCCCCTCTGGGGCCAACGTCCTGACTTTC	NA	few	TRBV18	TRBJ2-6
CASSAGGAAQITQYF	TGTGCCAGCAGTGCGGGAGGAGCAGCACAGATAACGCAGTATTTT	TRBD2	once	TRBV6-1	TRBJ2-3
CASRSRSGSSYEQYF	TGCGCCAGCAGAAGTAGGTCTGGGAGCTCCTACGAGCAGTACTTC	NA	NA	TRBV5-1	TRBJ2-7
CASSSRGTSGTDTQYF	TGTGCCAGCAGCTCAAGAGGGACTAGCGGGACAGATACGCAGTATTTT	TRBD2	NA	TRBV11-2	TRBJ2-3
CASSTDRGQPQHF	TGTGCCAGCTCAACGGACAGGGGGCAGCCCCAGCATTTT	TRBD1	NA	TRBV18	TRBJ1-5
CASSYDRQETQYF	TGTGCCAGCAGTTACGACAGACAAGAGACCCAGTACTTC	NA	NA	TRBV6-6	TRBJ2-5
CASSSRTGVYNEQFF	TGCGCCAGCAGCTCGAGGACAGGGGTCTACAATGAGCAGTTCTTC	TRBD1	NA	TRBV5-1	TRBJ2-1
CASSPRTGANTGELFF	TGTGCCAGCTCACCTCGGACAGGAGCGAACACCGGGGAGCTGTTTTTT	TRBD1	NA	TRBV18	TRBJ2-2
CASSEGADYGYTF	TGTGCCAGCAGTGAGGGGGCTGACTATGGCTACACCTTC	TRBD1	NA	TRBV27	TRBJ1-2
CAWRGLAGGNQETQYF	TGTGCCTGGAGGGGACTAGCGGGAGGTAACCAAGAGACCCAGTACTTC	TRBD2	NA	TRBV30	TRBJ2-5
CASSITGGRSNEQFF	TGTGCCAGTAGTATTACCGGCGGGAGGTCCAATGAGCAGTTCTTC	TRBD2	NA	TRBV19	TRBJ2-1
CASSTSGGGGELFF	TGTGCCAGTAGTACTAGCGGTGGTGGCGGGGAGCTGTTTTTT	TRBD2	once	TRBV19	TRBJ2-2
CASSETDRGEAFF	TGTGCCAGCAGTGAAACGGACAGGGGCGAAGCTTTCTTT	TRBD1	NA	TRBV2	TRBJ1-1
CASRPPGQGPDTQYF	TGTGCCAGCAGACCTCCGGGACAGGGTCCAGATACGCAGTATTTT	TRBD1	once	TRBV6-6	TRBJ2-3
CASSLGHSTNEKLFF	TGTGCCAGCAGCCTCGGACACTCAACTAATGAAAAACTGTTTTTT	NA	few	TRBV9	TRBJ1-4
CASSPGGNAGELFF	TGTGCCAGCTCACCCGGGGGGAACGCCGGGGAGCTGTTTTTT	TRBD2	NA	TRBV18	TRBJ2-2
CASSLGLAADTQYF	TGTGCCAGCAGCCTTGGACTAGCGGCAGATACGCAGTATTTT	TRBD2	NA	TRBV7-3	TRBJ2-3
CASSSHGRGGPGELFF	TGTGCCAGCAGTTCCCACGGTAGGGGGGGACCCGGGGAGCTGTTTTTT	NA	NA	TRBV28	TRBJ2-2
CASSLGGTGYNEQFF	TGTGCCAGCAGCTTAGGAGGGACGGGCTACAATGAGCAGTTCTTC	NA	NA	TRBV5-4	TRBJ2-1
CASSFLLAFLHNEQFF	TGTGCCAGCAGCTTCTTACTAGCGTTCCTCCACAATGAGCAGTTCTTC	TRBD2	NA	TRBV9	TRBJ2-1
CATHSDAGLANPGSDTQYF	TGTGCCACCCACAGTGACGCAGGACTAGCTAATCCGGGGTCAGATACGCAGTATTTT	TRBD2	NA	TRBV15	TRBJ2-3